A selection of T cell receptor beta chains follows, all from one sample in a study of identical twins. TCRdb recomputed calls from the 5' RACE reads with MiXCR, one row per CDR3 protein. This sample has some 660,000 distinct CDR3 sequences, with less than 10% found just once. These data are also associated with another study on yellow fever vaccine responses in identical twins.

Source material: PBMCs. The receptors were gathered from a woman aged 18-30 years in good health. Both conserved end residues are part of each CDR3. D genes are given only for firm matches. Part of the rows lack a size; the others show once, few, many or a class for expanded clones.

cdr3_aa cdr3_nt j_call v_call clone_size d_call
CASIQGALNTEAFF TGTGCCAGTATACAGGGGGCGTTGAACACTGAAGCTTTCTTT TRBJ1-1 TRBV27 many TRBD1
CASSPSRGQETQYF TGTGCCAGCAGCCCAAGCAGGGGGCAAGAGACCCAGTACTTC TRBJ2-5 TRBV7-2 few TRBD1
CASSDPGLASANTGELFF TGTGCCAGCAGCGATCCGGGACTAGCGTCCGCGAACACCGGGGAGCTGTTTTTT TRBJ2-2 TRBV11-2 many TRBD2
CSVDGAGGNEQYF TGCAGCGTTGACGGCGCGGGAGGGAACGAGCAGTACTTC TRBJ2-7 TRBV29-1 many TRBD2
CASSLAVRGRMRTDTQYF TGTGCCAGCAGCTTAGCTGTCCGGGGTAGGATGCGCACAGATACGCAGTATTTT TRBJ2-3 TRBV7-8 few NA
CASSSPGWGEKLFF TGTGCCAGCAGCTCCCCGGGGTGGGGTGAAAAACTGTTTTTT TRBJ1-4 TRBV7-8 many NA
CASSSTLGASNEQFF TGTGCCAGCAGCTCTACCCTTGGCGCGTCCAATGAGCAGTTCTTC TRBJ2-1 TRBV7-6 few NA
CASSLGGGATNTGELFF TGCGCCAGCAGCTTGGGTGGCGGAGCGACGAACACCGGGGAGCTGTTTTTT TRBJ2-2 TRBV5-1 NA NA
CSAEAPLDGVLYF TGCAGCGCTGAAGCCCCCCTCGATGGGGTCTTGTACTTC TRBJ2-5 TRBV29-1 many NA
CASSLSSGTGVWEQYF TGTGCCAGCAGTTTGTCTTCCGGGACAGGGGTGTGGGAGCAGTACTTC TRBJ2-7 TRBV27 few TRBD1
CASSSGLAGGREQYF TGTGCCAGCAGCTCCGGACTAGCGGGAGGGCGAGAGCAGTACTTC TRBJ2-7 TRBV5-6 few TRBD2
CASSGGKYQETQYF TGTGCCAGCAGTGGGGGGAAGTACCAAGAGACCCAGTACTTC TRBJ2-5 TRBV27 many NA
CASRGLAGGRETQYF TGTGCCAGCAGGGGCCTAGCGGGGGGGCGAGAGACCCAGTACTTC TRBJ2-5 TRBV27 NA TRBD2
CATSGGPKETQYF TGTGCCACCTCAGGGGGACCTAAAGAGACCCAGTACTTC TRBJ2-5 TRBV24-1 many TRBD1
CASGNRLEPYTDTQYF TGTGCCAGCGGCAATAGGCTAGAGCCTTACACAGATACGCAGTATTTT TRBJ2-3 TRBV7-8 few NA
CCARGVSGKRIQETQYF TGCTGTGCTAGGGGCGTTAGCGGGAAGAGGATCCAAGAGACCCAGTACTTC TRBJ2-5 TRBV20-1 NA TRBD2
CASTRTAPDGSYNEQFF TGTGCCAGCACCAGAACGGCCCCAGATGGCTCCTACAATGAGCAGTTCTTC TRBJ2-1 TRBV21-1 NA NA
CASSLGEATVLNTQYF TGCGCCAGCAGCTTGGGGGAGGCGACGGTTTTGAATACGCAGTATTTT TRBJ2-3 TRBV5-1 few NA
CATSDLASDSTDTQYF TGTGCCACCAGTGATTTGGCTTCGGACAGCACAGATACGCAGTATTTT TRBJ2-3 TRBV24-1 many NA
CASSWKVANSGANVLTF TGTGCCAGCAGCTGGAAGGTGGCTAACTCTGGGGCCAACGTCCTGACTTTC TRBJ2-6 TRBV7-8 NA NA
CSALRIAVLNNEQFF TGCAGTGCACTTCGCATAGCGGTCCTCAACAATGAGCAGTTCTTC TRBJ2-1 TRBV20-1 NA NA
CASSADPTGSRYF TGTGCCAGCAGTGCCGACCCGACCGGTAGCCGGTACTTC TRBJ2-7 TRBV12-3/TRBV12-4 few NA
CASRSPGTLAPYNEQFF TGTGCCAGCAGAAGCCCCGGGACTCTGGCCCCTTACAATGAGCAGTTCTTC TRBJ2-1 TRBV12-3/TRBV12-4 NA NA
CASSQDLVRNEQFF TGTGCCAGCAGCCAAGATCTAGTACGGAATGAGCAGTTCTTC TRBJ2-1 TRBV3-1 few NA
CASSQYREAYEQYF TGCGCCAGCAGCCAGTATCGAGAGGCCTACGAGCAGTACTTC TRBJ2-7 TRBV4-3 NA NA